The T cell receptor (beta chain) under discussion was sequenced for a study of blood T cells in healthy people across ages. V was cut by 8 bases and J by 8 bases, with 18 bases left in between. Germline V gives CDR1 LNHDA, CDR2 SQIVND (reference sequence). The CDR3 totals 13 residues. A second PCR, run for about 6 to 12 cycles, used a sample-barcoded 5' primer plus a J-beta primer mix. Each CDR3 protein gets one entry after TCRdb re-called the 5' RACE reads with MiXCR. The data hold approximately 810,000 distinct CDR3 sequences, with roughly 34% observed a single time. The V call is TRBV19, the J call TRBJ1-1, with a tentative D call TRBD1 (6 bases). The sequenced sample consisted of blood. The sequence was obtained from a young man in good health. The CDR3 sequence: CASREGGLSEAFF. The CDR3 region has the DNA TGTGCCAGTCGGGAGGGGGGGTTGTCGGAAGCTTTCTTT. The full variable domain, with the rest looked up from reference TRBV19 and TRBJ1-1, is DGGITQSPKYLFRKEGQNVTLSCEQNLNHDAMYWYRQDPGQGLRLIYYSQIVNDFQKGDIAEGYSVSREKKESFPLTVTSAQKNPTAFYLCASREGGLSEAFFGQGTRLTVV.